Shown below are 2 T cell receptor beta chains from a single sample sequenced in a study of blood T cell repertoires in COVID-19. Generated by immunoSEQ multiplex PCR, the TCRdb table keeps only in-frame clones and is missing some. This sample has around 140,000 clones, with more than 75% found just once. The sequencing input was peripheral blood. These TCRs come from a man aged 65-85 years with active COVID-19.

The rearrangement joins TRBV27 to TRBJ2-7; D is undetermined. Germline-derived CDR1 and CDR2 are MNHEY and SMNVEV (reference sequence). With 5 bases removed from V and 6 bases from J, the gap between germline ends came to 14 bases. This CDR3 has 13 residues. CDR3 amino acids: CASSPPRRSEQYF. The CDR3 nucleotides read TGTGCCAGCAGTCCCCCCCGCAGATCCGAGCAGTACTTC.

CDR3 loop: CASSLASGMSRTYEQYF. As DNA, the CDR3 is TGTGCCAGCAGCTTAGCTAGCGGGATGAGTCGAACCTACGAGCAGTACTTC. This sequence joins TRBV7-2 and TRBJ2-7; 8 nucleotides agree with TRBD2. Per germline, CDR1 SGHTA and CDR2 FQGNSA. V was pared by 0 bases and J by 2 bases, with 9 bases of the junction left unmatched. CDR3 length equals 17 residues.